Presented here are 29 T cell receptor beta chains from one specimen sequenced in a study of cytomegalovirus exposure and HLA in healthy donors. Primers: 60 Vbeta forward and 13 Jbeta reverse. Data came from immunoSEQ multiplex PCR; TCRdb stores just in-frame clones and leaves some out. The table includes around 65,000 clones, approximately 81% detected once. The sample consisted of PBMCs. The receptors originated from a woman in her 30s in good health and CMV-seropositive.

The rearrangement links TRBV14 to TRBJ2-5; maybe TRBD2 (5 bases). The CDR3 is 14 amino acids. Trimming took 5 bases from V and 7 from J, leaving 17 bases between them. CDR1 and CDR2 from the germline V gene are SGHDN and FVKESK. The CDR3 nucleotides read TGTGCCAGCAGCGCAAGCGAGGGATTTGGGACCCAGTACTTC. It specifies CASSASEGFGTQYF. The variable domain in full, completed from reference TRBV14 and TRBJ2-5, reads EAGVTQFPSHSVIEKGQTVTLRCDPISGHDNLYWYRRVMGKEIKFLLHFVKESKQDESGMPNNRFLAERTGGTYSTLKVQPAELEDSGVYFCASSASEGFGTQYFGPGTRLLVL.

The rearrangement uses TRBV28 and TRBJ1-6, with 8 bases identical to TRBD1. The germline V gene encodes CDR1 MDHEN and CDR2 SYDVKM. The CDR3 has 15 amino acids. V dropped 5 bases and J dropped 7; count of bases not matched to a gene: 7. The CDR3 DNA reads as TGTGCCAGCAGTATGAAGGACAGGGTAAATTCACCCCTCCACTTT. This codes for CASSMKDRVNSPLHF.

The sample holds a few counts of this clone. V is TRBV30 and J is TRBJ2-2, with D unclear. This CDR3 has 13 amino acids. Germline V CDR1 and CDR2: GTSNPN, SVGIG (reference sequence). The germline V and J ends were trimmed by 1 base and 6 bases, with 9 bases remaining between them. CDR3 nucleotide sequence: TGTGCCTGGAGTGCCCACCGGGCCGGGGAGCTGTTTTTT. Protein product: CAWSAHRAGELFF.

The V and J genes are TRBV15 and TRBJ2-6, with D possibly matching TRBD2 (6 bases). The CDR3 is 16 residues long. The germline V gene has CDR1 LNHNV and CDR2 YYDKDF (reference sequence). Trimming removed 0 bases at V and 0 bases at J, with 6 bases between. The CDR3 region is CATSRDGSSGANVLTF. The CDR3 DNA reads as TGTGCCACCAGCAGAGACGGGAGCTCTGGGGCCAACGTCCTGACTTTC.

By sample share, this clone is medium-sized. This chain joins TRBV27 and TRBJ2-7; 7 bases map to TRBD1. From germline, CDR1 is MNHEY and CDR2 SMNVEV (reference sequence). The CDR3 covers 15 residues. J lost 7 bases, V lost 3 bases, and 12 bases had no gene match. CDR3: CASSLITGVVGEQYF. CDR3 in DNA: TGTGCCAGCAGTTTGATAACAGGGGTGGTGGGGGAGCAGTACTTC.

This sequence joins TRBV19 and TRBJ2-7, with D possibly being TRBD1 (6 bases). The germline V gene encodes CDR1 LNHDA and CDR2 SQIVND (reference sequence). This CDR3 spans 15 amino acids. The germline V and J ends were trimmed by 5 bases and 2 bases, with 16 bases remaining between them. For the CDR3, the DNA is TGTGCCAGTAGTTACCTGGGACAAGGTACCTACGAGCAGTACTTC. Translation: CASSYLGQGTYEQYF.

The chain has TRBV28 and TRBJ2-5; 8 bases align to TRBD2. Germline CDR1 and CDR2: MDHEN and SYDVKM. Germline trimming cut 4 bases from V and 4 bases from J; bases unmatched to any gene: 8. This CDR3 has 15 residues. CDR3 coding DNA: TGTGCCAGCAGTTCACCAGCGGGAGAGGGAGAGACCCAGTACTTC. Translation gives CASSSPAGEGETQYF.

This clone has a single count. The rearrangement joins TRBV18 to TRBJ2-7, with 11 bases matching TRBD2. V was pared by 6 bases and J by 3 bases, with 10 bases of the junction left unmatched. Per the germline V gene, CDR1 is KGHSH and CDR2 is LQKENI. The CDR3 contains 16 residues. CDR3 sequence reads: CASSSLRTSGFYEQYF. The CDR3 coding sequence is TGTGCCAGCTCCTCACTACGGACTAGCGGGTTCTACGAGCAGTACTTC. The variable domain in full, with the rest retrieved from reference TRBV18 and TRBJ2-7, is NAGVMQNPRHLVRRRGQEARLRCSPMKGHSHVYWYRQLPEEGLKFMVYLQKENIIDESGMPKERFSAEFPKEGPSILRIQQVVRGDSAAYFCASSSLRTSGFYEQYFGPGTRLTVT.

The count of this clone is one. The chain links TRBV7-2 to TRBJ1-1; TRBD1 might be the D (6 bases). CDR3 length: 16 residues. Trimming left V 4 bases short and J 4 bases short, with 19 bases between. Germline loops: CDR1 SGHTA, CDR2 FQGNSA. DNA for the CDR3: TGTGCCAGCAGCTCCGCCGGGACAAGGACCGGCACTGAAGCTTTCTTT. Its translation: CASSSAGTRTGTEAFF.

This chain joins TRBV4-1 and TRBJ2-5; D possibly corresponds to TRBD2 (6 bases). The V end was cut by 3 bases, the J end by 0 bases, with 23 bases between. Per the germline V gene, CDR1 is MGHRA and CDR2 is YSYEKL. CDR3 length: 19 residues. CDR3 in DNA: TGCGCCAGCAGCCAGTTCACGGTAGAGCGGGCCATGTACCAAGAGACCCAGTACTTC. Translated: CASSQFTVERAMYQETQYF.

This chain joins TRBV6-1 and TRBJ1-1; 8 positions agree with TRBD1. The CDR3 runs to 12 residues. Trimming cost V 2 bases and J 11 bases; bases outside gene matches: 4. Germline loops: CDR1 MNHNS, CDR2 SASEGT. CDR3 DNA sequence: TGTGCCAGCAGTGAACAGGGGGCAGAGGCTTTCTTT. Residues: CASSEQGAEAFF.

Notes on this clone: One junction end does not reproduce the germline sequence, and a read error may be involved. This sequence joins TRBV6-6 and TRBJ2-7; 10 nucleotides line up with TRBD1. The CDR3 covers 14 residues. Germline V lookup: CDR1 MNHNY, CDR2 SVGAGI (reference sequence). CDR3: CASARQGASSEQYF. For the CDR3, the DNA is TGTGCCAGCGCGAGACAGGGGGCATCCTCCGAGCAGTACTTC.

The rearrangement uses TRBV29-1 and TRBJ2-1; 9 positions match TRBD2. Germline trimming cut 0 bases from V and 12 bases from J; bases unmatched to any gene: 9. CDR1 and CDR2 (germline): SQVTM, ANQGSEA. This CDR3 spans 14 amino acids. In nucleotides, the CDR3 is TGCAGCGTTGAAGATCCCCCCGGGACTAGCCGGCAGTTCTTC. As protein: CSVEDPPGTSRQFF.

The chain is built from TRBV5-4 and TRBJ2-2; 8 nucleotides agree with TRBD2. The J segment lost 0 bases and the V segment lost 4 bases, leaving 11 bases of the junction unmatched. The germline CDR1 and CDR2 sequences are SGHNT and YYREEE (reference sequence). This CDR3 spans 18 amino acids. The CDR3 spells CASSPFTTGLANTGELFF. The CDR3 coding sequence is TGTGCCAGCAGCCCCTTCACTACGGGACTAGCGAACACCGGGGAGCTGTTTTTT.

On this clone: Mismatch with germline at one junction end may stem from a read error. The chain joins TRBV7-9 to TRBJ2-7; D may be TRBD2 (6 bases). The CDR3 is 15 residues long. Germline V lookup: CDR1 SEHNR, CDR2 FQNEAQ (reference sequence). This CDR3 is CSSSLRLGPGYEQYF. The CDR3 bases are TGTTCCAGCAGCCTCCGACTAGGTCCGGGCTACGAGCAGTACTTC.

The chain uses TRBV5-1 and TRBJ2-3; D is unclear. Germline assignment: CDR1 SGHRS and CDR2 YFSETQ. This CDR3 comprises 13 residues. V lost 4 bases, J lost 4 bases, and 10 bases lay in between. The CDR3: CASSPGVSDTQYF. In DNA form, the CDR3 reads TGCGCCAGCAGCCCCGGAGTGTCAGATACGCAGTATTTT.

This clone has only a few counts. The chain uses TRBV7-2 and TRBJ2-3; TRBD1 agrees at 7 bases. Germline CDR1 is SGHTA and CDR2 is FQGNSA. V dropped 4 bases and J dropped 1; count of bases not matched to a gene: 11. The CDR3 sequence is 17 residues long. The CDR3 here is CASSSGGGQVRTDTQYF. CDR3 in DNA: TGTGCCAGCAGCTCAGGCGGCGGACAGGTCCGCACAGATACGCAGTATTTT.

V usage is TRBV27 and J usage is TRBJ2-1; 11 bases agree with TRBD1. Germline V gives CDR1 MNHEY, CDR2 SMNVEV (reference sequence). The CDR3 has 14 residues. Trimming at V came to 5 bases and at J to 6 bases, leaving 3 bases not matched to a gene. In DNA, the CDR3 is TGTGCCAGCAGTCCGGGGACAGGGGGCAATGAGCAGTTCTTC. Residues: CASSPGTGGNEQFF.

A few counts support this clone. The V and J genes are TRBV7-2 and TRBJ2-5, with 7 bases that match TRBD1. V trimming: 5 bases; J trimming: 1 base; junction bases outside the gene matches: 4. Looked up from germline, CDR1 is SGHTA and CDR2 is FQGNSA. The CDR3 sequence is 14 residues long. CDR3 in DNA: TGTGCCAGCAGCCCCGACAGGGCCCAAGAGACCCAGTACTTC. Its translation: CASSPDRAQETQYF.

With respect to this clone: This probably arose from a read error, given a far larger clone one base away. The chain employs TRBV6-6 and TRBJ2-5; 8 nucleotides align to TRBD1. This CDR3 is built from 14 residues. From germline, CDR1 is MNHNY and CDR2 SVGAGI (reference sequence). J was trimmed by 11 bases and V by 6 bases; bases with no gene match: 14. The CDR3 spells CASRRRDRRYGQYF. The CDR3 nucleotides read TGTGCCAGCAGGCGTCGGGACAGGCGCTACGGGCAGTACTTC.

This clone occurred many times. V gene TRBV4-2 combines with J gene TRBJ2-1; the D gene is possibly TRBD2 (5 bases). Per germline, CDR1 LGHNA and CDR2 YNFKEQ. V was clipped by 4 bases and J by 2 bases, with 15 bases between them. The CDR3 runs 16 residues. In DNA, the CDR3 is TGTGCCAGCAGCCCCTTTTTCGAGGGAACCTACAATGAGCAGTTCTTC. Protein product: CASSPFFEGTYNEQFF.

The chain is built from TRBV5-1 and TRBJ2-5; 7 nucleotides align to TRBD2. Losses at the gene ends were 6 bases for V and 0 bases for J; bases not matched to a gene: 11. Germline CDR1 reads SGHRS; CDR2 reads YFSETQ. The CDR3 is made up of 16 amino acids. The DNA for the CDR3 is TGCGCCAGCACCCCTGGCGGGAGAGATTACCAAGAGACCCAGTACTTC. It yields the protein CASTPGGRDYQETQYF.

This chain joins TRBV27 and TRBJ1-3, with D possibly TRBD1 on 6 matching bases. The CDR3 sequence is 15 residues long. The V and J ends lost 5 bases and 2 bases respectively, with 13 bases between them. Germline CDR1 and CDR2: MNHEY and SMNVEV (reference sequence). CDR3 residues: CASSMGAGPGNTIYF. The CDR3 DNA reads TGTGCCAGCAGTATGGGGGCGGGTCCTGGAAACACCATATATTTT.

This clone turned up a few times. J is TRBJ2-1 and V is TRBV27, with D perhaps TRBD2 (5 bases). V gave up 0 bases and J gave up 8 bases, with 23 bases separating them. CDR1 is MNHEY, CDR2 SMNVEV, per germline (reference sequence). This CDR3 has 18 amino acids. Here the CDR3 reads CASSLSTWTALWVDEQFF. CDR3 coding DNA: TGTGCCAGCAGTTTATCAACCTGGACTGCGTTATGGGTTGATGAGCAGTTCTTC.

The chain links TRBV10-3 to TRBJ2-1; TRBD2 agrees at 8 bases. The CDR3 has 16 residues. J was trimmed by 0 bases and V by 0 bases; bases with no gene match: 1. CDR1 is ENHRY and CDR2 is SYGVKD in the germline V gene. In DNA form, the CDR3 reads TGTGCCATCAGTGAGTCGAGCGGGAGCTCCTACAATGAGCAGTTCTTC. This translates into CAISESSGSSYNEQFF.

The chain employs TRBV15 and TRBJ2-1; 11 bases map to TRBD2. The CDR3 is 18 amino acids. Germline V lookup: CDR1 LNHNV, CDR2 YYDKDF (reference sequence). V shed 0 bases, J shed 12 bases, and the junction held 16 bases outside the gene matches. The CDR3 loop reads CATSRDIIAAIAGGPQFF. DNA of the CDR3: TGTGCCACCAGCAGAGATATTATAGCGGCTATAGCGGGAGGGCCGCAGTTCTTC.

The chain links TRBV27 to TRBJ2-1; no definite D call. V lost 0 bases, J lost 4 bases, and 7 bases lay in between. The CDR3 consists of 14 residues. The germline V gene has CDR1 MNHEY and CDR2 SMNVEV (reference sequence). CDR3 coding DNA: TGTGCCAGCAGTTTATCCCCAGATTACAATGAGCAGTTCTTC. Translation gives CASSLSPDYNEQFF.

V and J are TRBV18 and TRBJ2-3, with D tentatively TRBD1 (5 bases). Germline assignment: CDR1 KGHSH and CDR2 LQKENI. V gave up 1 base and J gave up 6 bases, with 8 bases separating them. The CDR3 sequence is 13 residues long. This CDR3 is CASSPLRQDTQYF. The CDR3 nucleotides are TGTGCCAGCTCACCACTTAGACAGGATACGCAGTATTTT.

Here the CDR3 reads CASRSTGGGTEAFF. The DNA of the CDR3 is TGTGCCAGCAGATCGACAGGGGGCGGAACTGAAGCTTTCTTT. This chain connects TRBV2 to TRBJ1-1; 10 bases are shared with TRBD1. This CDR3 spans 14 amino acids. CDR1 is SNHLY, CDR2 FYNNEI, per germline. The junction had 6 bases not matched to a gene; V was cut back by 6 bases and J by 5 bases.